Given below is one T cell receptor beta chain in context. Other DNA sequences of this sample code for an identical CDR3. Execution of the assay was at deep level. In the original workflow: As immunoSEQ supplied junction-only sequences (without quality scores), filtering differed. TCRdb's table, derived via immunoSEQ multiplex PCR, lists solely in-frame clones and lacks some. That table furnishes V, J and clone size, whereas the DNA furnished D and trimming. Of about 2 million clones in the sample, approximately 94% were seen once. This specimen comes from a study of shared clonotypes between healthy human individuals. The wider study: A few men and two women, aged 18 to 49, were donors.

CDR1 and CDR2 from the germline V gene are GTSNPN and SVGIG (reference sequence). The CDR3 is 12 residues long. V dropped 2 bases and J dropped 4; count of bases not matched to a gene: 1. Only CD45RO-negative cells positively selected for CCR7 counted as naive CD8 cells, so terminally differentiated effector memory CD45RA+ cells were excluded. Adult donors, all healthy and HIV-negative, had no recent acute infections or vaccinations. V is TRBV30 and J is TRBJ1-1; 7 nucleotides match TRBD1. This receptor was taken from a man aged 18 to 30 in good health. Sequenced: naive CD8+ T cells sorted from blood. CDR3 DNA sequence: TGTGCCTGGAGTCCAGGGGGCACTGAAGCTTTCTTT. Translating it yields CAWSPGGTEAFF.